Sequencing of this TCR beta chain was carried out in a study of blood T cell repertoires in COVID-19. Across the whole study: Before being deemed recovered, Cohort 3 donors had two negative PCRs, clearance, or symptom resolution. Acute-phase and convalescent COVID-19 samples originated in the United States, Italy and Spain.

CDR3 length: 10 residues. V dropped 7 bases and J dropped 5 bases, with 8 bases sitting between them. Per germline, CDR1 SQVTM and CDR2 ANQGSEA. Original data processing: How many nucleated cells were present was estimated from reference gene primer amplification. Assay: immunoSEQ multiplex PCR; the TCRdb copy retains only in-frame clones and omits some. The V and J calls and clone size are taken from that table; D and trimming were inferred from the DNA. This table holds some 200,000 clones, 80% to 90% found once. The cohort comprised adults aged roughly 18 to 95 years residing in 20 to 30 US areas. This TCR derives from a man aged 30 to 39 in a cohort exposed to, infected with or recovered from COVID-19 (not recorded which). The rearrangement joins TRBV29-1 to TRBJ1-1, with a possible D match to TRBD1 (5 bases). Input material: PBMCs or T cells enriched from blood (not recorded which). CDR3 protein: CSGGGTEAFF. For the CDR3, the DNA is TGCAGCGGTGGGGGGACTGAAGCTTTCTTT.